This T cell receptor beta chain appears in the sequencing data of a study of blood T cells in healthy people across ages. About the research overall: T cells yielded about one barcoded beta molecule per two cells through template switching.

Next came a second PCR, run for roughly 6 to 11 cycles, which used a sample-barcoded 5' primer along with a J-beta primer mix. TCRdb re-analysed the 5' RACE reads in MiXCR, keeping a single row per CDR3 protein. Of around 1.5 million distinct CDR3 sequences listed, 42% are singletons. This clonotype has just a few counts. Its specificity is not known. Study-wide results and caveats: Expanded clonotype shifts may have been confounded, as the donors had an unknown CMV status. The lack of PBMC sorting stopped any conclusive naive versus antigen-experienced comparison. Correlation between TCR beta diversity and naive T cell percentage was strong.

CDR3 size: 13 residues. Losses at the gene ends were 8 bases for V and 4 bases for J; bases not matched to a gene: 6. Germline assignment: CDR1 SNHLY and CDR2 FYNNEI. Input material: blood. The receptor's source is a woman aged 18-29 years in good health. This chain connects TRBV2 to TRBJ2-3; 7 bases line up with TRBD2. The CDR3 region has the DNA TGTGCCAGCGGGGGGGATTCAGCAGATACGCAGTATTTT. Translation: CASGGDSADTQYF.